This record looks at one T cell receptor beta chain sequence and its context. These data come from a study of T cell responses to AZD1222 COVID-19 vaccine. Study-level background: Second-dose intervals near 4 or 12 weeks were combined.

CDR3 length: 14 amino acids. The V end lost 2 bases, the J end lost 3 bases, and 10 bases lay between the germline ends. Germline CDR1 reads KGHSH; CDR2 reads LQKENI. Produced via immunoSEQ multiplex PCR; TCRdb's table is partial and in-frame only. This sample has roughly 160,000 clones, with around 93% found just once. Sequences were derived from peripheral blood, sampled on day 0 of AZD1222 vaccination. The rearrangement uses TRBV18 and TRBJ1-1; D is perhaps TRBD1 (5 bases). The sequence was obtained from an adult in good health. The CDR3 bases are TGTGCCAGCTCACCAAACCAGGGTGACACTGAAGCTTTCTTT. Protein sequence: CASSPNQGDTEAFF.